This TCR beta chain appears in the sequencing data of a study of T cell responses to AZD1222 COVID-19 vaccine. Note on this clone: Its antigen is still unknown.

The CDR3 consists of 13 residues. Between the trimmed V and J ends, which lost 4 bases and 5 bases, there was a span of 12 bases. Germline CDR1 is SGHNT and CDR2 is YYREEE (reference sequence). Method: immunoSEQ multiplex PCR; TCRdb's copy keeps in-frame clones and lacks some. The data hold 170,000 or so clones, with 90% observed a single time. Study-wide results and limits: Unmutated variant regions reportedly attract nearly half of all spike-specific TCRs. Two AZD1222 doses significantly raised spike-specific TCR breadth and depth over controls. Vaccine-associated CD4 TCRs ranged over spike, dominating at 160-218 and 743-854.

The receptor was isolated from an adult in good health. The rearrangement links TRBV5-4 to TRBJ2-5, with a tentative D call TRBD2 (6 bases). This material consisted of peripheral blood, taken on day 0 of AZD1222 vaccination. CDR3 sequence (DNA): TGTGCCAGCAGCGTGACTAGGAAGGAGACCCAGTACTTC. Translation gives CASSVTRKETQYF.